This TCR beta chain was recorded in a study of cytomegalovirus exposure and HLA in healthy donors. Study summary: Unique TCR beta sequences numbering some 120 million came from around 180 million T cells in an earlier analysis. Overall study findings and caveats: According to a later analysis, donors in an Asian-associated ancestry cluster reportedly had fewer N-insertions than the 666-donor mean. Most likely, a cluster of highly shared sequence variants arose as a sequencing artifact. The study listed some 160 cytomegalovirus-associated TCR beta chains.

PCR amplification relied on 60 Vbeta primers (plus 13 Jbeta primers). Profiling relied on immunoSEQ multiplex PCR, and the TCRdb table lists in-frame clones only, not all of them. The repertoire holds around 38,000 clones, 60% to 70% seen once, with roughly a sixth in the top ten. The table lists this clone with a count of one. Its antigen is not identified. Sequenced input: PBMCs. The source of this sequence is a man aged 45 to 65 in good health and CMV-seropositive.

This CDR3 is CSVESPDTQYF. CDR3 nucleotides: TGCAGCGTTGAGTCTCCAGATACGCAGTATTTT. The genes are TRBV29-1 and TRBJ2-3; D is ambiguous. The germline V and J ends were trimmed by 3 bases and 4 bases, with 5 bases remaining between them. Germline values: CDR1 SQVTM, CDR2 ANQGSEA. CDR3 size: 11 residues.